The 23 T cell receptor beta chains below come from one sample, sequenced in a study of human T cells and chemical hapten exposure. TCRdb passed the RACE reads through MiXCR, listing each CDR3 protein once. Altogether about 140,000 distinct CDR3 sequences are present, about 10% being singletons, with the ten largest covering more than 1.1%. Noted time point: patch test 2, 6 weeks after DPC sensitization. Treatment defined: therapeutic diphenylcyclopropenone sensitization with weekly scalp DPC. The specimen comprised whole blood, sampled in connection with sensitization to the hapten diphenylcyclopropenone (DPC). All receptors come from a woman between 50 and 59 years old with alopecia areata. Some clones in this sample may be carry-over from other donors' samples.

This clonotype was recorded at least ten times. The gene calls are TRBV6-2 or TRBV6-3 and TRBJ2-1; TRBD1 agrees at 7 bases. With V trimmed by 1 base and J by 2 bases, 8 bases remained unmatched. The CDR3 loop spans 17 amino acids. Per germline, CDR1 MNHEY and CDR2 SVGEGT. This chain's CDR3 is CASSYFPTGPTYNEQFF. DNA for the CDR3: TGTGCCAGCAGTTACTTCCCGACAGGGCCTACCTACAATGAGCAGTTCTTC.

In nucleotides, the CDR3 is TGTGCCAGCAGCTTAGTCGGCGGGACCCCCTACAATGAGCAGTTCTTC. It specifies CASSLVGGTPYNEQFF. The genes are TRBV7-2 and TRBJ2-1, with D perhaps TRBD2 (6 bases). V was shortened by 1 base and J by 2 bases, with 12 bases between the two germline ends. This CDR3 region has 16 residues. Germline CDR1 is SGHTA and CDR2 is FQGNSA.

This clonotype was recorded a few times. This sequence joins TRBV3-1 and TRBJ2-1; 14 bases match TRBD2. Losses at the gene ends were 6 bases for V and 10 bases for J; bases not matched to a gene: 8. The germline V gene has CDR1 LGHDT and CDR2 YNNKEL (reference sequence). The CDR3 length is 15 residues. This chain's CDR3 is CASRQGLAGVQEQFF. CDR3 bases: TGTGCCAGCAGGCAGGGACTAGCGGGAGTTCAGGAGCAGTTCTTC.

This clonotype was detected ten times or more. The V call is TRBV7-9, the J call TRBJ2-1, with TRBD1 matching over 7 bases. Germline V gene lookup returns CDR1 SEHNR and CDR2 FQNEAQ (reference sequence). The CDR3 has 16 residues. V dropped 2 bases and J dropped 0; count of bases not matched to a gene: 4. The CDR3 bases are TGTGCCAGCAGCTTAACCGGGACAGTCTCCTACAATGAGCAGTTCTTC. It codes for CASSLTGTVSYNEQFF.

The sample holds a few counts of this clonotype. This chain connects TRBV6-2 or TRBV6-3 to TRBJ2-2; D may be TRBD1 or TRBD2 (5 bases each). V was shortened by 7 bases and J by 2 bases, with 17 bases between the two germline ends. This CDR3 has 16 residues. Per the germline V gene, CDR1 is MNHEY and CDR2 is SVGEGT. The CDR3 reads CASTTRAGPNTGELFF. The CDR3 DNA sequence: TGTGCCAGCACCACGAGGGCAGGGCCTAACACCGGGGAGCTGTTTTTT.

The chain combines TRBV7-8 with TRBJ2-3; 11 bases agree with TRBD2. The germline V gene has CDR1 SGHVS and CDR2 FQNEAQ. The CDR3 contains 16 residues. With V trimmed by 5 bases and J by 0 bases, 4 bases remained unmatched. CDR3 residues: CASSPWTSGSTDTQYF. CDR3 in DNA: TGTGCCAGCAGCCCTTGGACTAGCGGGAGCACAGATACGCAGTATTTT.

V gene TRBV27 combines with J gene TRBJ2-1, with TRBD1 matching 9 bases. Germline values: CDR1 MNHEY, CDR2 SMNVEV (reference sequence). This CDR3 comprises 19 residues. The J segment lost 9 bases and the V segment lost 3 bases, leaving 21 bases of the junction unmatched. In DNA, the CDR3 is TGTGCCAGCAGTTTCGTTAGTGGGAACAGGGGGCTTCCTTCTGGTGAGCAGTTCTTC. Residues: CASSFVSGNRGLPSGEQFF.

At least ten counts were recorded for this clonotype. The chain links TRBV29-1 to TRBJ2-3; TRBD2 aligns across 7 bases. The V and J ends lost 8 bases and 2 bases, in that order; junction bases with no gene match: 16. The CDR3 length is 16 residues. The germline CDR1 and CDR2 sequences are SQVTM and ANQGSEA. The CDR3 DNA sequence: TGCAGCCTGCGGGGGACCGGCGGGAGAGCCACAGATACGCAGTATTTT. Its translation: CSLRGTGGRATDTQYF.

This clonotype was seen only a few times. The chain combines TRBV29-1 with TRBJ2-1; a weak D match, TRBD1 (6 bases). The germline V and J ends were trimmed by 3 bases and 8 bases, with 17 bases remaining between them. Germline CDR1 and CDR2: SQVTM and ANQGSEA. This CDR3 spans 14 amino acids. CDR3 region: CSVETQGYRYEQFF. CDR3 DNA: TGCAGCGTTGAGACACAGGGCTATAGATATGAGCAGTTCTTC.

The chain employs TRBV18 and TRBJ2-1; 12 bases align to TRBD2. The V gene's germline CDR1 is KGHSH and CDR2 LQKENI. The CDR3 runs to 16 residues. Germline trimming cut 3 bases from V and 9 bases from J; bases unmatched to any gene: 9. CDR3 sequence reads: CASSPTLAGGLSEQFF. In nucleotides, the CDR3 is TGTGCCAGCTCACCCACCCTAGCGGGAGGGCTGAGTGAGCAGTTCTTC.

This clonotype was seen a handful of times. Here the CDR3 DNA reads TGTGCCAGCAGTAAAAGGAGAGGGAACACCGGGGAGCTGTTTTTT. Translating gives CASSKRRGNTGELFF. This rearrangement joins TRBV12-3 or TRBV12-4 to TRBJ2-2; D is unclear. Trimming took off 5 bases at V and 1 base at J, with 11 bases between the two ends. The length of the CDR3 is 15 residues.

This clonotype was observed a few times. The chain combines TRBV12-3 or TRBV12-4 with TRBJ2-7; D is perhaps TRBD1 or TRBD2 (5 bases each). The CDR3 runs 14 residues. V lost 6 bases and J 7 bases, leaving 19 bases between the germline ends. The CDR3: CASSPRDLKWEQYF. DNA of the CDR3: TGTGCCAGCAGCCCCCGGGACCTAAAGTGGGAGCAGTACTTC.

As to this clonotype: It is likely a read error, because the conserved phenylalanine at the end of the CDR3 is missing. CDR3 nucleotides: TGTGCCAGCAGAAAAGGACTAGCGGTCTCCTACGAGCAGTACTCC. Translated, it gives CASRKGLAVSYEQYS. The genes are TRBV11-2 and TRBJ2-7; 10 nucleotides align to TRBD2. The V gene end was trimmed by 6 bases and the J gene end by 0 bases; junction bases not matched to a gene: 5. The CDR3 length is 15 residues. Germline V gives CDR1 SGHAT, CDR2 FQNNGV.

This clonotype was counted at least ten times. The chain recombines TRBV7-3 with TRBJ2-4; 8 bases map to TRBD1. CDR1 SGHTA and CDR2 FQGTGA come from the germline V gene. With 5 bases clipped from V and 8 bases from J, the junction kept 8 bases outside the gene matches. The CDR3 has 14 amino acids. In DNA, the CDR3 is TGTGCCAGCAGCCAGACAGGGGCCGGGGACATTCAGTACTTC. Its protein is CASSQTGAGDIQYF.

V is TRBV7-9 and J is TRBJ2-7; perhaps TRBD2 as D (6 bases). V was pared by 8 bases and J by 2 bases, with 13 bases between. The V gene's germline CDR1 is SEHNR and CDR2 FQNEAQ (reference sequence). The length of the CDR3 is 13 residues. The DNA for the CDR3 is TGTGCCAGCGTGAGGAGGGACGCCTACGAGCAGTACTTC. This sequence encodes CASVRRDAYEQYF.

This clonotype came up a few times. This rearrangement joins TRBV19 to TRBJ1-4; 10 nucleotides match TRBD1. V lost 4 bases to trimming and J lost 6 bases; unmatched junction nucleotides: 2. The CDR3 consists of 14 residues. Germline CDR1 LNHDA, CDR2 SQIVND (reference sequence). The CDR3 sequence: CASSKGTGDEKLFF. The DNA of the CDR3 is TGTGCCAGTAGTAAAGGGACAGGGGATGAAAAACTGTTTTTT.

This clonotype was picked up a small number of times. CDR3 nucleotide sequence: TGTGCCAGCAGCTTAGTGACCACTAGCCCGAGCTCCTACGAGCAGTACTTC. Translation: CASSLVTTSPSSYEQYF. J is TRBJ2-7 and V is TRBV13, with D possibly TRBD2 on 6 matching bases. This CDR3 is 17 amino acids long. The germline V and J ends were trimmed by 1 base and 0 bases, with 16 bases remaining between them. In germline, CDR1 is PRHDT, CDR2 FYEKMQ (reference sequence).

The chain employs TRBV19 and TRBJ1-5, with D unclear. This CDR3 is 16 amino acids long. In germline, CDR1 is LNHDA, CDR2 SQIVND (reference sequence). The ends were cut back, 3 bases at V and 3 bases at J, with 15 bases in the middle. The DNA of the CDR3 is TGTGCCAGTAGTATTGTGGGGAACAACCTCAATCAGCCCCAGCATTTT. Translated: CASSIVGNNLNQPQHF.

The V and J genes are TRBV7-3 and TRBJ2-5; 10 bases map to TRBD2. The V gene end was trimmed by 5 bases and the J gene end by 5 bases; junction bases not matched to a gene: 5. The CDR3 length is 14 residues. Germline V gene lookup returns CDR1 SGHTA and CDR2 FQGTGA. CDR3 sequence (DNA): TGTGCCAGCAGCCGACGAGCGGGAGGGGAGACCCAGTACTTC. The encoded protein is CASSRRAGGETQYF.

This chain joins TRBV29-1 and TRBJ1-2, with TRBD1 as a possible D gene (5 bases). Trimming took off 3 bases at V and 4 bases at J, with 15 bases between the two ends. CDR3 size: 14 residues. Germline V gene data show CDR1 as SQVTM and CDR2 as ANQGSEA. The CDR3 loop is CSVDVGQGRYGYTF. As DNA, the CDR3 is TGCAGCGTTGATGTGGGGCAGGGCCGCTATGGCTACACCTTC.

In its sample, this clonotype was seen a few times. The chain is built from TRBV7-9 and TRBJ2-1; D is perhaps TRBD1 (5 bases). Trimming took off 5 bases at V and 6 bases at J, with 14 bases between the two ends. This CDR3 has 14 residues. The V gene's germline CDR1 is SEHNR and CDR2 FQNEAQ (reference sequence). The CDR3 nucleotides are TGTGCCAGCAGCCCCGAGACAGTGATCAATGAGCAGTTCTTC. It translates to CASSPETVINEQFF.

There are a few counts of this clonotype. The chain has TRBV6-1 and TRBJ1-1; D call uncertain. CDR3 size: 13 residues. Germline V gene sequence: CDR1 MNHNS, CDR2 SASEGT. V lost 4 bases and J 4 bases, leaving 10 bases between the germline ends. DNA of the CDR3: TGTGCCAGCAGTGGTCGGGGTGGCACTGAAGCTTTCTTT. Translation gives CASSGRGGTEAFF.

The V gene is TRBV19, the J gene TRBJ2-5, with unresolved D. This CDR3 comprises 15 residues. The germline V gene encodes CDR1 LNHDA and CDR2 SQIVND (reference sequence). With 5 bases removed from V and 3 bases from J, the gap between germline ends came to 16 bases. The CDR3 reads CASSLNPGREETQYF. The CDR3 DNA sequence: TGTGCCAGTAGTTTAAATCCGGGCCGCGAAGAGACCCAGTACTTC.